These T cell receptor beta chains were read from a single sample in a study of cytomegalovirus exposure and HLA in healthy donors. Profiled with immunoSEQ multiplex PCR; TCRdb holds only in-frame clones, not every one. Seen here are tens of thousands of clones, around 75% observed once, and the top ten hold roughly 2%. Specimen: PBMCs. These receptors were obtained from a middle-aged man in good health and CMV-seronegative. Each CDR3 is given without its conserved first and last residue. D genes are given only for firm matches.

v_call | d_call | cdr3_aa
TRBV2 | . | ASSEGRVNQPQH
TRBV19 | . | ASSLARRTGWDNEKLF
TRBV7-7 | . | ASSSSLNNYNEQF
TRBV7-3 | . | ASSLSRLGGELF
TRBV29-1 | TRBD1 | SVRTGLLTGELF
TRBV2 | . | ASRNAQGPGYGYT
TRBV11-3 | . | ASSLEKGGGSYEQY
TRBV29-1 | . | SVELRAPGANVLT
TRBV5-1 | TRBD1 | ASSVGQGGDSPLH
TRBV9 | . | ASSAYSGEAF
TRBV4-1 | TRBD1 | ASSQRDRDEQY
TRBV10-1 | . | ASSESGGTQY
TRBV29-1 | TRBD2 | SVDGGAADTQY
TRBV5-1 | . | ASSLELGAHTQY
TRBV5-1 | TRBD2 | ASSTRLAGVYEQY
TRBV6-5 | TRBD1 | ASSLQGSTYEQY
TRBV7-3 | TRBD2 | ASSPGLAGVGTGELF
TRBV29-1 | TRBD2 | SGGGYNEQF
TRBV13 | TRBD1 | VSSLNPGQGVADTQY
TRBV6-1 | TRBD1 | ASSLDRGSTDTQY
TRBV5-4 | . | ASSSGGLGTDTQY
TRBV28 | TRBD2 | ASSSILALSTDTQY
TRBV5-4 | . | ASSFGGSSYNSPLH
TRBV7-8 | TRBD1 | ASSPGTGLGTEAF
TRBV9 | TRBD2 | ASSLGGLGYEQY
TRBV10-2 | . | ASSEGWGAQPQH
TRBV19 | . | ASSMSNNQPQH
TRBV7-7 | . | ASSAKAGSTTEQF
TRBV27 | . | ASSYGVNSPLH
TRBV9 | . | ASSVGGAGGETQY
TRBV7-9 | TRBD1 | ASSLTGTVNQPQH
TRBV19 | . | ASRTDRNGNSPLH
TRBV7-2 | . | ASSSPAPSKDTQY
TRBV30 | TRBD1 | ACEQGAGAEAF
TRBV15 | . | ATREKGLEKLF
TRBV4-1 | . | ASSLRGGTEAF
TRBV29-1 | TRBD1 | SVLRQGAVELF
TRBV5-1 | . | ASSADRVGRTEAF
TRBV19 | . | ASSIGSNEQF
TRBV30 | . | AWSGSSSNQPQH
TRBV5-1 | . | ASRLTGNTEAF
TRBV6-1 | . | ASSARQALSTEAF
TRBV5-4 | TRBD2 | ASSYFVGGGPQETQY
TRBV7-7 | TRBD1 | ASSLGQGEEKLF
TRBV2 | . | ASSLEGHYEQY
TRBV9 | . | ASSPPGGRNYGYT
TRBV27 | TRBD1 | ASSLSYRGREKLF
TRBV15 | . | ATSREGGSNEKLF
TRBV2 | . | AVPGLQETQY
TRBV7-9 | . | ASSSTVNIQY
TRBV9 | . | ASAKGNLGSYEQY
TRBV4-2 | TRBD1 | ASSLSPGTGLETQY
TRBV6-1 | . | ASSQGKAGELF
TRBV5-1 | TRBD1 | ASSLEGTGGQETQY
TRBV9 | . | ASSPKLAHTEAF
TRBV14 | . | ASSQQLAINEQF
TRBV9 | TRBD1 | ASSAVPGGYNSPLH
TRBV27 | . | ASSLLGPGNTIY
TRBV19 | . | ASTTSERGTQPQH
TRBV9 | TRBD1 | ASSGQGSQPQH